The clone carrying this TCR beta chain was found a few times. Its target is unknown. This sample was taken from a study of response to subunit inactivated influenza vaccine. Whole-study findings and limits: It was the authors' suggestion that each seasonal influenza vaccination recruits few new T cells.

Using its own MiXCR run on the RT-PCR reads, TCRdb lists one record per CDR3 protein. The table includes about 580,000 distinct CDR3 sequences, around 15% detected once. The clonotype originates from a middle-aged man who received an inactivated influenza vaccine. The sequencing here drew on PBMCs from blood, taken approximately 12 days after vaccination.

The CDR3 nucleotides read TGCGCCAGCAGCCGGGACAGATGGACAGATACGCAGTATTTT. Its translation: CASSRDRWTDTQYF. The V call is TRBV5-1, the J call TRBJ2-3; 7 bases map to TRBD1. Trimming took 4 bases from V and 3 from J; bases not matched to a gene: 5. The CDR3 is 14 residues long. The V gene's germline CDR1 is SGHRS and CDR2 YFSETQ.